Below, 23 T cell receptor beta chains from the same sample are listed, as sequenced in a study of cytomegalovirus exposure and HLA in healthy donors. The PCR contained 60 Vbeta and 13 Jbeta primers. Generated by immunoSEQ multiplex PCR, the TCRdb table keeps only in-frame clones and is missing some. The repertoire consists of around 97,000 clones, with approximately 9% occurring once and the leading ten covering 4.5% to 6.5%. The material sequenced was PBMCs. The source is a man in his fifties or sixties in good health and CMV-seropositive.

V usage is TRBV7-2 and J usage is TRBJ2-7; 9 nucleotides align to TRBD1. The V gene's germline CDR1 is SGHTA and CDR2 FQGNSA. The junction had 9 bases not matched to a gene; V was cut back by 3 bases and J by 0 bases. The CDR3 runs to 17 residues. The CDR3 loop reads CASSFGAGQGPSYEQYF. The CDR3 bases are TGTGCCAGCAGCTTCGGAGCGGGACAGGGACCCTCCTACGAGCAGTACTTC.

The CDR3 sequence is CAWSISYEQYF. CDR3 coding DNA: TGTGCCTGGAGCATCTCCTACGAGCAGTACTTC. This sequence joins TRBV30 and TRBJ2-7; the D is unclear. CDR1 GTSNPN and CDR2 SVGIG come from the germline V gene (reference sequence). V was pared by 3 bases and J by 0 bases, with 3 bases between. CDR3 length equals 11 residues. Full variable domain (rest looked up from reference TRBV30 and TRBJ2-7): SQTIHQWPATLVQPVGSPLSLECTVEGTSNPNLYWYRQAAGRGLQLLFYSVGIGQISSEVPQNLSASRPQDRQFILSSKKLLLSDSGFYLCAWSISYEQYFGPGTRLTVT.

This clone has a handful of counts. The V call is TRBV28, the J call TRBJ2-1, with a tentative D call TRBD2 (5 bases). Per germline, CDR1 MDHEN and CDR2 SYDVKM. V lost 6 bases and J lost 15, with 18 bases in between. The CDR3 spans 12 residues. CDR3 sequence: CASSPWTPPVFF. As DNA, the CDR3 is TGTGCCAGCAGCCCCTGGACTCCCCCCGTGTTCTTC.

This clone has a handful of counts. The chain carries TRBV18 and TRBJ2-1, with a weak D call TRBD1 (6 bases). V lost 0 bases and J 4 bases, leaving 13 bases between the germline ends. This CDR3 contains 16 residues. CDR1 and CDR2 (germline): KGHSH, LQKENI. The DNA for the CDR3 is TGTGCCAGCTCACCACCGGGAGTAGGACAGTACAATGAGCAGTTCTTC. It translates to CASSPPGVGQYNEQFF.

The CDR3 bases are TGTGCCAGCAGCTTGACCGGGACTGTAGTTTACGAGCAGTACTTC. Its translation: CASSLTGTVVYEQYF. J is TRBJ2-7 and V is TRBV5-6, with D possibly matching TRBD2 (6 bases). Trimming left V 1 base short and J 4 bases short, with 15 bases between. There are 15 residues in the CDR3. Germline V gene data show CDR1 as SGHDT and CDR2 as YYEEEE.

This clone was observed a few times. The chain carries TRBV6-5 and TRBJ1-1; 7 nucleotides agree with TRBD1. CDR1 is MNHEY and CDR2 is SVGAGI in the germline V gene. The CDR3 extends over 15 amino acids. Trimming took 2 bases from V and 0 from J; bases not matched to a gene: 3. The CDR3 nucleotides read TGTGCCAGCAGTTACACCGACAGGGTGAACACTGAAGCTTTCTTT. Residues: CASSYTDRVNTEAFF.

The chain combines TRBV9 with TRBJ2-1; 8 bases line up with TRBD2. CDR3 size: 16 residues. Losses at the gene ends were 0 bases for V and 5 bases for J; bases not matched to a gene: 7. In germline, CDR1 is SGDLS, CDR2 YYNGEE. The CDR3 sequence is CASSVGLARGDNEQFF. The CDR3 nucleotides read TGTGCCAGCAGCGTAGGACTAGCGAGAGGGGACAATGAGCAGTTCTTC.

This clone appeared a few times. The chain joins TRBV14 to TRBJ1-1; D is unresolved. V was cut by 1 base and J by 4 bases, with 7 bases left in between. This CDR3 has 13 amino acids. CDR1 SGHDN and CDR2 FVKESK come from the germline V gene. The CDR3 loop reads CASSQGSITEAFF. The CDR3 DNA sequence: TGTGCCAGCAGCCAAGGGAGTATCACTGAAGCTTTCTTT.

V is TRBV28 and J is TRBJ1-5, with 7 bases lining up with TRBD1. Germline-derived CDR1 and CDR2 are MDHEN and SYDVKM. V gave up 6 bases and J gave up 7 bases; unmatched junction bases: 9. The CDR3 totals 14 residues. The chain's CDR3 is CASSRTGAGQPQHF. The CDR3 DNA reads TGTGCCAGCAGCCGTACAGGGGCGGGGCAGCCCCAGCATTTT.

The CDR3 sequence: CASSLATGGLPVKLFF. The CDR3 bases are TGTGCCAGCAGTTTAGCAACAGGGGGCCTCCCCGTTAAACTGTTTTTT. The V and J genes are TRBV28 and TRBJ1-4, with 9 positions matching TRBD1. V was clipped by 2 bases and J by 11 bases; unmatched bases: 12. This CDR3 comprises 16 residues. Germline CDR1 MDHEN, CDR2 SYDVKM.

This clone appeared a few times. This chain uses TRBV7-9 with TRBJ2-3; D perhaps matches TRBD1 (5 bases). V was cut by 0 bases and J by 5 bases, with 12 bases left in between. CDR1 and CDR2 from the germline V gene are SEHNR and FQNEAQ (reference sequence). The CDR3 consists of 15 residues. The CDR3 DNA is TGTGCCAGCAGCTTAGCCCGGCCTAGGGGAGATACGCAGTATTTT. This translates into CASSLARPRGDTQYF.

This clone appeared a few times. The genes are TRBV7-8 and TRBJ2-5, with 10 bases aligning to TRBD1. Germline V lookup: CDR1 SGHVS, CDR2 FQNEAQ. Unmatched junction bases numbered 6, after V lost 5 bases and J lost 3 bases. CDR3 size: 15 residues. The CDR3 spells CASSPGQGGKETQYF. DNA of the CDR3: TGTGCCAGCAGCCCCGGACAGGGGGGGAAAGAGACCCAGTACTTC. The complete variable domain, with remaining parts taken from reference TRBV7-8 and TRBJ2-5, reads GAGVSQSPRYKVAKRGQDVALRCDPISGHVSLFWYQQALGQGPEFLTYFQNEAQLDKSGLPSDRFFAERPEGSVSTLKIQRTQQEDSAVYLCASSPGQGGKETQYFGPGTRLLVL.

CDR3: CASSDLVGANSNQPQHF. The CDR3, as DNA: TGTGCCAGCAGTGATCTCGTGGGCGCGAATAGCAATCAGCCCCAGCATTTT. The chain carries TRBV6-1 and TRBJ1-5; D remains unclear. In germline, CDR1 is MNHNS, CDR2 SASEGT. The CDR3 totals 17 residues. Trimming cost V 3 bases and J 0 bases, with 15 bases left between them.

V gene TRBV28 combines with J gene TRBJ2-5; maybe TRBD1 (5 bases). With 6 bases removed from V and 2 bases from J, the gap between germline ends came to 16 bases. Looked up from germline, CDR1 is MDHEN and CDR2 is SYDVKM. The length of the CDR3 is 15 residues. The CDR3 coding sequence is TGTGCCAGCAGGGACCCTGGGGCACCTCAAGAGACCCAGTACTTC. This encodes CASRDPGAPQETQYF.

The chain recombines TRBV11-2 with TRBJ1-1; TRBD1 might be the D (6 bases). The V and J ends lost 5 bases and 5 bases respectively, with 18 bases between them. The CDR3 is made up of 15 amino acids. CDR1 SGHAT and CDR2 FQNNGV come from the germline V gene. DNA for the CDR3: TGTGCCAGCAGCCGTCCTTGGGGGGGGCTAACTGAAGCTTTCTTT. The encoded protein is CASSRPWGGLTEAFF.

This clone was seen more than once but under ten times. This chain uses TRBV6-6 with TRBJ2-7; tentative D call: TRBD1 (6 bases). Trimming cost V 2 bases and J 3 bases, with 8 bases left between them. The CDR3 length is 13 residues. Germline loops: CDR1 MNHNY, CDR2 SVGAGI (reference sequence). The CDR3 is CASSYGQFYEQYF. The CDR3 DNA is TGTGCCAGCAGTTACGGACAGTTCTACGAGCAGTACTTC.

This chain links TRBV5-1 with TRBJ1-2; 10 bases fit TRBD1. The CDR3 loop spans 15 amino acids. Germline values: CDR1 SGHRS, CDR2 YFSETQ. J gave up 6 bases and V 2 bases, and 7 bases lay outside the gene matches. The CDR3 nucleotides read TGCGCCAGCAGCTTCCGGGACAGGGGTGTTGATGGCTACACCTTC. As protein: CASSFRDRGVDGYTF.

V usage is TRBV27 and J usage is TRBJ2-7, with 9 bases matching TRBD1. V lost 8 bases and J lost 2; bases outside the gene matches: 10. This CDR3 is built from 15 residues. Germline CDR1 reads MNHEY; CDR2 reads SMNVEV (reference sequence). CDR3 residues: CASSRRGQGAYEQYF. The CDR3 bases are TGTGCCAGCTCCAGGAGGGGACAGGGTGCCTACGAGCAGTACTTC.

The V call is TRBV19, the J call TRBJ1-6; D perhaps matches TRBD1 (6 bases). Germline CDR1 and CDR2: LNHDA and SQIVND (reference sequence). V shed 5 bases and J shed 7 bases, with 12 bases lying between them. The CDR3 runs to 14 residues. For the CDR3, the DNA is TGTGCCAGTAGTGTCCGACAGGAGAATTCACCCCTCCACTTT. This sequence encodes CASSVRQENSPLHF.

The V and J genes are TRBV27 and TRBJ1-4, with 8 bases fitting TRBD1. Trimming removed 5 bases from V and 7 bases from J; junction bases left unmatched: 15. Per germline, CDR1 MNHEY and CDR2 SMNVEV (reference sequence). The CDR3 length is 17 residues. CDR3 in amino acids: CASSALSQGARGEKLFF. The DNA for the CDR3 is TGTGCCAGCAGTGCTCTATCGCAGGGGGCTCGGGGTGAAAAACTGTTTTTT.

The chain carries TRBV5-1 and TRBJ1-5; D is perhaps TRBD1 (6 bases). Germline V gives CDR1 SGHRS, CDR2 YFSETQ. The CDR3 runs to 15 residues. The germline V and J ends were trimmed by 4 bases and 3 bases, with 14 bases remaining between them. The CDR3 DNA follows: TGCGCCAGCAGCCCCGCCGGGGGGCCCAATCAGCCCCAGCATTTT. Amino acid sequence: CASSPAGGPNQPQHF.

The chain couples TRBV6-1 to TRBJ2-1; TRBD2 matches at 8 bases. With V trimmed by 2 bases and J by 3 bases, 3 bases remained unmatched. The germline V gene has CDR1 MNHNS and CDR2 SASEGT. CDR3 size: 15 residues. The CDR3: CASSELAGLYNEQFF. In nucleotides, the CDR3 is TGTGCCAGCAGTGAACTAGCGGGCCTCTACAATGAGCAGTTCTTC.

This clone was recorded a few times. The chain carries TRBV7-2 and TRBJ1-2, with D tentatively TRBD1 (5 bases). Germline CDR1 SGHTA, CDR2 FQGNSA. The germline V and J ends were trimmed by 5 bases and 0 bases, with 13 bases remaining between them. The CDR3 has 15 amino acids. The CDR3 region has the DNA TGTGCCAGCAGCGCCCGACAGTCTCCTAACTATGGCTACACCTTC. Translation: CASSARQSPNYGYTF.